A selection of T cell receptor beta chains follows, all from one sample in a study of T-cell reconstitution after alpha-beta-depleted transplantation in children. TCRdb passed the PCR reads through MiXCR, listing each CDR3 protein once. The table has 300,000 to 400,000 distinct CDR3 sequences, about 16% seen once. Sequencing was performed on PBMCs, mostly from graft donor cells, taken 360 days after TCRalphabeta/CD19-depleted stem cell transplant. The receptors were gathered from a male patient between 2 and 10 years old who had a stem cell transplant for acute lymphoblastic leukemia, so the T cells may come from the graft donor. The CDR3 runs from the conserved cysteine through the conserved F or W. The order of the fields is J gene, clone size, V gene, D gene, CDR3 protein, CDR3 DNA. A D gene is named only where the DNA matches it firmly. The size entry is marked missing in some rows and otherwise reads once, few, many or a size class.

>TRBJ2-5|.|TRBV7-2|TRBD2
CASSLGLAEGAQETQYF
TGTGCCAGCAGCTTAGGGCTAGCGGAAGGGGCGCAAGAGACCCAGTACTTC
>TRBJ2-7|once|TRBV12-3/TRBV12-4|TRBD2
CASRRTSGITEQYF
TGTGCCAGCAGGAGGACTAGCGGTATCACCGAGCAGTACTTC
>TRBJ2-4|.|TRBV7-2|.
CASSLGWGKGKNIQYF
TGTGCCAGCAGCTTAGGCTGGGGGAAAGGCAAAAACATTCAGTACTTC
>TRBJ2-7|.|TRBV5-5|.
CASSLQVRAYEQYF
TGTGCCAGCAGCTTACAGGTGAGGGCCTACGAGCAGTACTTC
>TRBJ2-1|many|TRBV12-3/TRBV12-4|.
CASSLETGSSYNEQFF
TGTGCCAGCAGTTTGGAGACCGGGAGCTCCTACAATGAGCAGTTCTTC
>TRBJ1-3|.|TRBV7-8|.
CASSLGIGPSSGNTIYF
TGTGCCAGCAGCTTAGGGATTGGACCCAGCTCTGGAAACACCATATATTTT
>TRBJ2-7|.|TRBV20-1|TRBD1
CSARVTGPPKEQYF
TGCAGTGCTAGAGTGACAGGGCCCCCTAAGGAGCAGTACTTC
>TRBJ2-3|.|TRBV25-1|TRBD2
CASISGSTDTQYF
TGTGCCAGCATTAGCGGGAGCACAGATACGCAGTATTTT
>TRBJ2-1|few|TRBV4-3|.
CASSQDPTGSNEQFF
TGCGCCAGCAGCCAAGATCCTACGGGAAGCAATGAGCAGTTCTTC
>TRBJ2-2|many|TRBV7-2|TRBD2
CASSLRRTSGSAGELFF
TGTGCCAGCAGCTTACGCCGGACTAGCGGGAGCGCCGGGGAGCTGTTTTTT
>TRBJ2-3|few|TRBV4-1|.
CASSRPTGYPSTDTQYF
TGCGCCAGCAGCCGCCCTACAGGGTACCCCAGCACAGATACGCAGTATTTT
>TRBJ2-3|many|TRBV12-3/TRBV12-4|.
CASSLDGTPSDTQYF
TGTGCCAGCAGTTTAGACGGGACTCCCAGTGATACGCAGTATTTT
>TRBJ2-2|many|TRBV2|.
CASVAVVTGELFF
TGTGCCAGCGTCGCCGTAGTTACCGGGGAGCTGTTTTTT
>TRBJ2-7|few|TRBV4-2|TRBD2
CASSQGPSGIYEQYF
TGTGCCAGCAGCCAGGGTCCTAGCGGTATCTACGAGCAGTACTTC
>TRBJ2-3|.|TRBV5-1|TRBD2
CASSYVAGVGDTQYF
TGCGCCAGCAGCTATGTAGCGGGAGTAGGAGATACGCAGTATTTT
>TRBJ2-1|.|TRBV4-3|TRBD2
CASSQERVLAGGPGNEQFF
TGCGCCAGCAGCCAAGAACGGGTCCTAGCGGGAGGGCCGGGCAATGAGCAGTTCTTC
>TRBJ2-3|few|TRBV12-3/TRBV12-4|.
CASSFRKSGDTQYF
TGTGCCAGCAGTTTTAGGAAGTCGGGAGATACGCAGTATTTT
>TRBJ1-6|.|TRBV20-1|TRBD1
CSASPGTADSPLHF
TGCAGTGCTAGTCCCGGGACAGCAGATTCACCCCTCCACTTT
>TRBJ2-2|.|TRBV12-3/TRBV12-4|TRBD1
CASSSGTVTGELFF
TGTGCCAGCAGTTCCGGGACAGTCACCGGGGAGCTGTTTTTT
>TRBJ2-1|few|TRBV12-3/TRBV12-4|.
CASRAHRAPYNEQFF
TGTGCCAGCAGGGCGCACAGAGCCCCGTACAATGAGCAGTTCTTC
>TRBJ2-1|many|TRBV11-2|TRBD2
CASSSSRTSGAYNEQFF
TGTGCCAGCAGCTCCTCACGGACTAGCGGGGCCTACAATGAGCAGTTCTTC
>TRBJ2-1|many|TRBV4-3|TRBD2
CASSQGLAGDEQFF
TGTGCCAGCAGCCAAGGACTAGCAGGGGATGAGCAGTTCTTC
>TRBJ2-3|few|TRBV7-9|.
CASSLAAPRATDTQYF
TGTGCCAGCAGCTTAGCCGCCCCCAGAGCCACAGATACGCAGTATTTT
>TRBJ2-3|.|TRBV7-2|.
CASSQGLPPSHTQYF
TGTGCCAGCAGCCAGGGACTTCCCCCGTCACATACGCAGTATTTT
>TRBJ2-1|few|TRBV10-3|.
CAISGRLDNEQFF
TGTGCCATCAGTGGAAGGCTAGACAATGAGCAGTTCTTC
>TRBJ2-2|.|TRBV28|TRBD2
CASSTPGLPTGELFF
TGTGCCAGCAGCACCCCGGGACTACCCACCGGGGAGCTGTTTTTT
>TRBJ2-7|few|TRBV5-1|.
CASSVWFRESGAGISGYEQYF
TGCGCCAGCAGCGTCTGGTTCCGGGAGTCAGGGGCAGGAATATCAGGGTACGAGCAGTACTTC
>TRBJ2-7|.|TRBV6-2/TRBV6-3|TRBD2
CASSYLGLAGHYEQYF
TGTGCCAGCAGTTACCTGGGACTAGCGGGACACTACGAGCAGTACTTC
>TRBJ2-5|few|TRBV9|.
CASSVGRVETQYF
TGTGCCAGCAGCGTAGGCAGGGTCGAGACCCAGTACTTC
>TRBJ2-7|many|TRBV29-1|TRBD1
CSGRTGVEQYF
TGCAGCGGGCGGACAGGGGTCGAGCAGTACTTC
>TRBJ2-3|few|TRBV15|TRBD2
CATSRGLAGGPTDTQYF
TGTGCCACCAGCAGGGGACTAGCGGGAGGGCCCACAGATACGCAGTATTTT
>TRBJ2-1|few|TRBV5-1|.
CASSLASGREYNEQFF
TGCGCCAGCAGCTTGGCCTCGGGGCGGGAATACAATGAGCAGTTCTTC
>TRBJ2-7|.|TRBV11-2|TRBD1
CASSEWYRTGVKTVPF
TGTGCCAGCAGCGAATGGTATAGGACAGGGGTAAAAACGGTTCCCTTC
>TRBJ2-1|.|TRBV15|TRBD2
CATSTASGASYNEQFF
TGTGCCACCAGCACCGCTAGCGGAGCTTCCTACAATGAGCAGTTCTTC
>TRBJ2-7|.|TRBV7-9|TRBD1
CASSTGQGGYEQYF
TGTGCCAGCAGCACCGGACAGGGCGGCTACGAGCAGTACTTC
>TRBJ1-3|.|TRBV12-3/TRBV12-4|.
CASSFLSGLGNTIYF
TGTGCCAGCAGTTTTCTCTCAGGGCTCGGAAACACCATATATTTT
>TRBJ2-7|.|TRBV27|TRBD2
CASSLTSREGDEQYF
TGTGCCAGCAGTTTAACGTCGCGGGAGGGGGACGAGCAGTACTTC
>TRBJ2-5|.|TRBV5-1|.
CASSLPSPGGETQYF
TGCGCCAGCAGCTTGCCCAGTCCTGGTGGGGAGACCCAGTACTTC
>TRBJ2-1|.|TRBV9|.
CASSVAPDYYNEQFF
TGTGCCAGCAGCGTAGCTCCGGACTACTACAATGAGCAGTTCTTC
>TRBJ2-3|few|TRBV14|.
CASSQEPQRSTDTQYF
TGTGCCAGCAGCCAAGAACCCCAGCGGAGCACAGATACGCAGTATTTT
>TRBJ2-5|.|TRBV5-1|TRBD2
CASSVSLAGLRVGETQYF
TGCGCCAGCAGCGTATCCCTAGCGGGGCTAAGAGTGGGGGAGACCCAGTACTTC
>TRBJ2-5|many|TRBV20-1|.
CSATTYERAKETQYF
TGCAGTGCTACAACTTACGAGCGGGCTAAAGAGACCCAGTACTTC